This TCR beta chain was captured by sequencing in a study of CD8+CD57+ T cells in acquired aplastic anemia listed by TCRdb under 2018. About the study as a whole: A mean of around 3.2 ug of DNA, ranging from roughly 0.19 to 27.4 ug, was extracted from sorted CD4+ and CD8+ cells.

The junction shows trimming of 4 bases on V and 1 base on J, plus 17 bases between the germline ends. The CDR3 contains 16 residues, cysteine and phenylalanine counted. Only the CDR3 part of the read is kept: 48 bases, read in frame from the first base. CDR1 and CDR2 are drawn from the germline V gene: SGHRS, YFSETQ. In the study, sorted CD4+ and CD8+ blood T cells from patients with severe aplastic anemia and from healthy subjects underwent deep sequencing of TCR repertoires. Ficoll-Paque density gradient centrifugation was used to isolate peripheral blood mononuclear cells. CD4+ and CD8+ T cells were sorted by FACS or magnetic beads before DNA extraction. In this sample, this clonotype turned up many times. Its antigen target is currently unknown. Per-base qualities were not stored, and no clone one base away is much larger. Study-wide findings and limitations: Between patients and healthy controls, no significant difference in CD8+ Simpson's diversity was found (P=0.060). Nearly 30 CD8+ CDR3 sequences were found in both patients and controls but appeared to be highly expressed in patients and within the immunodominant clones of the patients.

TCR beta VDJ combination and CDR3 sequence profiling used genomic DNA as the template. An Illumina HiSeq 2000 was the platform used for TCR repertoire sequencing. As for how the authors treated the data: Repertoires were assessed using TRBV/TRBJ rearrangement plots, CDR3 size and DJ length profiles, and Simpson's diversity index. Whichever DNA sequence was most abundant in the deep sequencing data was defined as the immunodominant clone. CDR3 amino acid sequences were screened for sharing across subjects and were compared with published repertoires and the VDJdb database. In TCRdb, the public reads were trimmed at Q25 with fastp and aligned with MiXCR, with productive beta chains retained. CDR3 protein duplicates are merged, each entry listing the most common genes and DNA. These V and J calls derive from TCRdb rather than the authors' analysis. The sample table records some 290,000 distinct CDR3 sequences; around 60% of these occur just once. The top ten hold 7.5% to 9% of the sample.

Sequenced input: sorted CD4+, CD8+, or CD8+CD57+ T cells (not recorded which) from PBMCs. The clonotype originates from a human donor with severe aplastic anemia or a healthy control (not recorded which). This chain is built from TRBV5-1 and TRBJ1-1; a weak D assignment points to TRBD1 (5 bases agree). The DNA is as follows: TGCGCCAGCAGCCGCCTGGGGGTCGGGGAGAACACTGAAGCTTTCTTT. It encodes CASSRLGVGENTEAFF. Supplemented by the reference TRBV5-1 and TRBJ1-1 proteins around the CDR3, the complete variable domain is KAGVTQTPRYLIKTRGQQVTLSCSPISGHRSVSWYQQTPGQGLQFLFEYFSETQRNKGNFPGRFSGRQFSNSRSEMNVSTLELGDSALYLCASSRLGVGENTEAFFGQGTRLTVV.